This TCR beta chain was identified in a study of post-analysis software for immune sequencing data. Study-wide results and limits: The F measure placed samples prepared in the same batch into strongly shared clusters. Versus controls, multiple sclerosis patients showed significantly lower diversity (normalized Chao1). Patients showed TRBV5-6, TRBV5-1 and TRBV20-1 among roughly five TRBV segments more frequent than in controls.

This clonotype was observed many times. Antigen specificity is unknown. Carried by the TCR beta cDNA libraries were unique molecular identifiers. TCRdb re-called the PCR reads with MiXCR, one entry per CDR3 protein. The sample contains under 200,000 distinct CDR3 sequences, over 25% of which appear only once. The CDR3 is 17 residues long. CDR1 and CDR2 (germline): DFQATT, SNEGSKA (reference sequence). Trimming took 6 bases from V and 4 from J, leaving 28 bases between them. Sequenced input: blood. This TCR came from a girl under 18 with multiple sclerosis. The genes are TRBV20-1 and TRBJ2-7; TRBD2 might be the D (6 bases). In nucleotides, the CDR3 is TGCAGTGCGGATAAGTCGGGGGAGACCCTCACTCCGTACGAGCAGTACTTC. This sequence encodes CSADKSGETLTPYEQYF.